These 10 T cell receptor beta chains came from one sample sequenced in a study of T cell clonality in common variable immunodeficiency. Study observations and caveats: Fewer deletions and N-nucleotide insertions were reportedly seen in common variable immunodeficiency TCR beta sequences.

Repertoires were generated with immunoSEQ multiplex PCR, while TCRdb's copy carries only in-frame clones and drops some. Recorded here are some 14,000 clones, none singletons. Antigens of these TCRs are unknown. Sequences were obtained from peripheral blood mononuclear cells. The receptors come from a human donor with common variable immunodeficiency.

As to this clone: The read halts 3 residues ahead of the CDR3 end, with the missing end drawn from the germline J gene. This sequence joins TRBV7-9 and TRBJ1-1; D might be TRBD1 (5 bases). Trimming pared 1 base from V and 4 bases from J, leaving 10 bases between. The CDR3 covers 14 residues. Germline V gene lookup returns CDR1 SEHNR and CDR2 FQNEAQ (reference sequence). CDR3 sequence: CASSLGGGITEAFF. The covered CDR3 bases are TGTGCCAGCAGCTTAGGCGGGGGGATCACTGAA.

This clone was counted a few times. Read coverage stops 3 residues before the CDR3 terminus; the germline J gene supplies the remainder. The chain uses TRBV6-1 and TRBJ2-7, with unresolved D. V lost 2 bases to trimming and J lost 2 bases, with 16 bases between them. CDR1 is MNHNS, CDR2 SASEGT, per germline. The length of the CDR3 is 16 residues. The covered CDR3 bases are TGTGCCAGCAGTGAACTTTCGACATGGAACACCTACGAG. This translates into CASSELSTWNTYE. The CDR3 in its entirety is CASSELSTWNTYEQYF.

The covered CDR3 bases are TGTGCCAGCAGAGCAAGGACAGGCCTGTCTTACAATGAG. Protein product: CASRARTGLSYNE. The CDR3 in full is CASRARTGLSYNEQFF. The V call is TRBV5-4, the J call TRBJ2-1; 7 bases fit TRBD1. Sequencing ends 3 residues short of the CDR3 end; the germline J gene provides the rest. The CDR3 extends over 16 amino acids. V shed 5 bases, J shed 4 bases, and the junction held 12 bases outside the gene matches. Germline lookup yields CDR1 SGHNT and CDR2 YYREEE (reference sequence).

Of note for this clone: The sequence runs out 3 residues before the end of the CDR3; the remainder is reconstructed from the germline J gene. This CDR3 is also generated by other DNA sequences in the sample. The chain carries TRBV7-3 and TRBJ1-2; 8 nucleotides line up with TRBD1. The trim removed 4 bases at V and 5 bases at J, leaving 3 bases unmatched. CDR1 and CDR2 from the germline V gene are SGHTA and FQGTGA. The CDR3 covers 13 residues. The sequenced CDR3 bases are TGTGCCAGCAGCTCCGGACAGGGTTATGGC. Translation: CASSSGQGYG. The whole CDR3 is CASSSGQGYGYTF.

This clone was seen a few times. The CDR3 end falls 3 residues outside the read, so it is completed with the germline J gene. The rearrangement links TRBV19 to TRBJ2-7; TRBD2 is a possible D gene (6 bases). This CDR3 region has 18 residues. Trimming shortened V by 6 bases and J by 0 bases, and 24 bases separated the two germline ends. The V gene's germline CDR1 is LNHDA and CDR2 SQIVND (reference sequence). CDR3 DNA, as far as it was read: TGTGCCAGTAGCCGTGGGACTTACGGTTTGGGCGTCTCCTACGAG. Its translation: CASSRGTYGLGVSYE. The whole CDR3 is CASSRGTYGLGVSYEQYF.

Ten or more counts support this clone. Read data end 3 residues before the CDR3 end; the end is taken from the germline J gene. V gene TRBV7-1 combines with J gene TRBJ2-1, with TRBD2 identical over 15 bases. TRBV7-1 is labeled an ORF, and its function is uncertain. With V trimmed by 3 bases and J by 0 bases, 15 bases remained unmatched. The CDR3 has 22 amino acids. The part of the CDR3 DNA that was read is TGTGCCAGCAGCTCCATCTCCCCTGGGACTAGCGGGAGGCCGAGCTCCTACAATGAG. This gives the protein CASSSISPGTSGRPSSYNE. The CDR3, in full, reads CASSSISPGTSGRPSSYNEQFF.

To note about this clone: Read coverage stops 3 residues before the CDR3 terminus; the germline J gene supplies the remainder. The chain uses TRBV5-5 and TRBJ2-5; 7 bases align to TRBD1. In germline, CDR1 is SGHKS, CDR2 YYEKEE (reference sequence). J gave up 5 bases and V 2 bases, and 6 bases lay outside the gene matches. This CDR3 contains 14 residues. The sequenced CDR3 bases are TGTGCCAGCAGCTTAGACAGGGCGACGGAGACC. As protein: CASSLDRATET. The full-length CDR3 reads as CASSLDRATETQYF.

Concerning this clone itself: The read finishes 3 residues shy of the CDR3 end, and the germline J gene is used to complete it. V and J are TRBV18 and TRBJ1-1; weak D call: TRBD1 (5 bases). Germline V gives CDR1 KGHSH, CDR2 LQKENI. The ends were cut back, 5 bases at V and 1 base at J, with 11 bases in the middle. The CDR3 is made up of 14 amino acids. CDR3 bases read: TGTGCCAGCTCAGAGGCCAGGGAGAACACTGAA. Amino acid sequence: CASSEARENTE. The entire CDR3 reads CASSEARENTEAFF. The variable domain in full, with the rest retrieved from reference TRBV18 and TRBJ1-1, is NAGVMQNPRHLVRRRGQEARLRCSPMKGHSHVYWYRQLPEEGLKFMVYLQKENIIDESGMPKERFSAEFPKEGPSILRIQQVVRGDSAAYFCASSEARENTEAFFGQGTRLTVV.

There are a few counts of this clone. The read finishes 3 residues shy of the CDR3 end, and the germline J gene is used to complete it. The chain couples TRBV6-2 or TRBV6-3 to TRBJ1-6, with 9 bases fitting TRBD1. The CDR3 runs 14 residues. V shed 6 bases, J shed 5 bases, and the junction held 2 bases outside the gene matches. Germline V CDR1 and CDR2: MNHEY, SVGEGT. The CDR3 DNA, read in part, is TGTGCCAGCAGGCGGGACAGGGATAATTCACCC. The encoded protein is CASRRDRDNSP. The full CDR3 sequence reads CASRRDRDNSPLHF.

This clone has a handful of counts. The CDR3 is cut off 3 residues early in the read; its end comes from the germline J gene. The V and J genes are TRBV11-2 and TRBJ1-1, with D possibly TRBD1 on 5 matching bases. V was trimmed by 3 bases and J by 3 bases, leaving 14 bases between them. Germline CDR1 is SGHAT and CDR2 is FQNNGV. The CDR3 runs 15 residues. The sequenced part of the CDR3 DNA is TGTGCCAGCAGCTTGGGGGGGGGTGGGGACACTGAA. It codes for CASSLGGGGDTE. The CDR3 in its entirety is CASSLGGGGDTEAFF.